Following are 3 T cell receptor beta chains from one sample sequenced in a study of cytomegalovirus exposure and HLA in healthy donors. In the PCR, 60 Vbeta and 13 Jbeta primers were used. Clones were sequenced by immunoSEQ multiplex PCR, and TCRdb holds only the in-frame ones, with some missing. Counted here are about 140,000 clones, approximately 84% occurring once; the ten biggest clones make up 1.2% to 1.5%. Input material: PBMCs. Source of these receptors: a man younger than 45 in good health and CMV-seropositive.

The V call is TRBV29-1, the J call TRBJ2-3; a weak D match, TRBD1 (5 bases). CDR3 length: 14 residues. Trimming pared 1 base from V and 0 bases from J, leaving 8 bases between. The germline CDR1 and CDR2 sequences are SQVTM and ANQGSEA. For the CDR3, the DNA is TGCAGCGTTGAAGGGCCAGGGAGCACAGATACGCAGTATTTT. This encodes CSVEGPGSTDTQYF.

This chain links TRBV10-2 with TRBJ1-3, with 7 bases fitting TRBD1. Germline V lookup: CDR1 WSHSY, CDR2 SAAADI. CDR3 length equals 15 residues. J was trimmed by 7 bases and V by 0 bases; bases with no gene match: 6. CDR3 residues: CASSESEGRGNTIYF. DNA of the CDR3: TGCGCCAGCAGTGAGTCGGAGGGCAGGGGGAACACCATATATTTT.

This clone has just a few counts. The CDR3 spells CASSLTGEYGYTF. The DNA for the CDR3 is TGCGCCAGCAGCTTGACAGGGGAGTATGGCTACACCTTC. The chain joins TRBV5-1 to TRBJ1-2; 7 bases are a match to TRBD1. The V gene's germline CDR1 is SGHRS and CDR2 YFSETQ. Germline trimming cut 1 base from V and 5 bases from J; bases unmatched to any gene: 2. The CDR3 extends over 13 amino acids.